This T cell receptor (beta chain) is from a study of beta chain features in type 1 diabetes. This clone showed up just a few times. The antigen is undetermined. cDNA synthesis used the whole RNA isolate, giving expressed TCRB sequences. Some clones are missing from TCRdb's copy, which holds only in-frame ones; the method was immunoSEQ multiplex PCR. The sample shows nearly 250,000 clones, roughly 14% of them seen only once. General study points: The similarity of naive, central memory and Treg TCRB repertoires appeared greater among patients than among healthy donors.

Sorting of CD4+ naive, central memory, regulatory and stem cell-like memory cells was performed via CD45RO/CCR7/CD25/CD127/CD95/CD27. Post-sort purity exceeded 95% for all sorted populations. The germline CDR1 and CDR2 sequences are SGHNT and YYREEE (reference sequence). V was trimmed by 4 bases and J by 3 bases, leaving 9 bases between them. The CDR3 extends over 13 amino acids. V gene TRBV5-4 combines with J gene TRBJ2-3; a weak D match, TRBD1 (6 bases). What was sequenced was naive CD4+ T cells from blood. This receptor was identified in a woman aged 40 to 49 in good health. The chain's CDR3 is CASSPDSTDTQYF. As DNA, the CDR3 is TGTGCCAGCAGCCCGGACAGTACAGATACGCAGTATTTT.